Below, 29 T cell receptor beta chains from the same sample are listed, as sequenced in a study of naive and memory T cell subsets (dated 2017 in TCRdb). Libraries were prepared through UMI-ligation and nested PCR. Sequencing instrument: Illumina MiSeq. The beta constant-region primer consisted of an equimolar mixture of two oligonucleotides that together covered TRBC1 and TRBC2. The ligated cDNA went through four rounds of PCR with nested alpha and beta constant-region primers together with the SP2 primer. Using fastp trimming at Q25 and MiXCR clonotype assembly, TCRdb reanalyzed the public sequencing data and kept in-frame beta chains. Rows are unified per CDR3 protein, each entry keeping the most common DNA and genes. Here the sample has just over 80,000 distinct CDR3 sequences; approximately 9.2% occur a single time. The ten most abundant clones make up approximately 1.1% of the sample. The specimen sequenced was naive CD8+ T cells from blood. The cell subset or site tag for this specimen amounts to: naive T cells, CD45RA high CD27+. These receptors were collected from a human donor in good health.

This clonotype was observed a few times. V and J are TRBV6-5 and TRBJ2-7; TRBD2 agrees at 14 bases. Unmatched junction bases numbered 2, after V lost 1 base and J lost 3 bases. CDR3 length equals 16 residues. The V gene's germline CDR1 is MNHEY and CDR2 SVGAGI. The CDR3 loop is CASSYFGTSGSYEQYF. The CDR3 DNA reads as TGTGCCAGCAGTTACTTCGGGACTAGCGGGAGCTACGAGCAGTACTTC.

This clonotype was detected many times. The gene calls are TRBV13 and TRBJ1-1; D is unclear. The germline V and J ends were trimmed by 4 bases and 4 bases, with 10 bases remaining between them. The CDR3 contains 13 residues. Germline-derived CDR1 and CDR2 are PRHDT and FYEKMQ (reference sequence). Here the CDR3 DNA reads TGTGCCAGCAGCTCCCGCGGGTCCACTGAAGCTTTCTTT. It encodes CASSSRGSTEAFF.

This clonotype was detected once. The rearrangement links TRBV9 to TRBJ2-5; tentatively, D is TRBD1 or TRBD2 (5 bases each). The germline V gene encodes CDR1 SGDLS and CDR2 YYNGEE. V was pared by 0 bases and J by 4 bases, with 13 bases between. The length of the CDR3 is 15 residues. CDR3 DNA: TGTGCCAGCAGCGTAGTTTCGGGGCAGGGAGAGACCCAGTACTTC. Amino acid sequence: CASSVVSGQGETQYF.

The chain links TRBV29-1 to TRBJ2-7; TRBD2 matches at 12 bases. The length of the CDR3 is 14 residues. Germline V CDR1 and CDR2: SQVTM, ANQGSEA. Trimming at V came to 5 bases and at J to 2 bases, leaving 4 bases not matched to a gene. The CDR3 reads CSVRASGGAYEQYF. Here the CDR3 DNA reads TGCAGCGTTCGTGCTAGCGGGGGGGCCTACGAGCAGTACTTC.

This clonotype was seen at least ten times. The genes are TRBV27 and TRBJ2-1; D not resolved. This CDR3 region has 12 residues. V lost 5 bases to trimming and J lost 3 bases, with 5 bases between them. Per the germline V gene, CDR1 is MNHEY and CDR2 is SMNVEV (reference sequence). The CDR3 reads CASSGVYNEQFF. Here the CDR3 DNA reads TGTGCCAGCAGTGGGGTCTACAATGAGCAGTTCTTC.

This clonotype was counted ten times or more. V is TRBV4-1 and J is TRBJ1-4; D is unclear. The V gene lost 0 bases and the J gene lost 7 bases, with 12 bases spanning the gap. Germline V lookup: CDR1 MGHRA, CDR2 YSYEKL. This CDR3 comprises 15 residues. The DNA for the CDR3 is TGCGCCAGCAGCCAAGAGGCTCCGTCGGTTGAAAAACTGTTTTTT. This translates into CASSQEAPSVEKLFF.

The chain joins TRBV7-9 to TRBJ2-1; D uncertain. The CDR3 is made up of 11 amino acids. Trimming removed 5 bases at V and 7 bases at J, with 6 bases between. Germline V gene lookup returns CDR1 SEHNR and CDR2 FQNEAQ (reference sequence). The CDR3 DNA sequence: TGTGCCAGCAGCACCGTTAATGAGCAGTTCTTC. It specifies CASSTVNEQFF.

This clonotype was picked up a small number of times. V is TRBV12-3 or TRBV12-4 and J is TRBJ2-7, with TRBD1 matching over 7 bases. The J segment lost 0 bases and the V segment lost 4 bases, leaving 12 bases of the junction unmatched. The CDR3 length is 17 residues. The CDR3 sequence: CASSSVMADRISYEQYF. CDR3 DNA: TGTGCCAGCAGTTCGGTAATGGCGGACAGGATCTCCTACGAGCAGTACTTC.

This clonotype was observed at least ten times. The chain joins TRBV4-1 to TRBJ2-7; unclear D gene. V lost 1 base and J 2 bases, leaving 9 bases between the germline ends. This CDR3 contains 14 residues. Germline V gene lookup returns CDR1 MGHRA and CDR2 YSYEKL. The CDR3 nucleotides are TGCGCCAGCAGCCAAGTCGGGTCGACCTACGAGCAGTACTTC. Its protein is CASSQVGSTYEQYF.

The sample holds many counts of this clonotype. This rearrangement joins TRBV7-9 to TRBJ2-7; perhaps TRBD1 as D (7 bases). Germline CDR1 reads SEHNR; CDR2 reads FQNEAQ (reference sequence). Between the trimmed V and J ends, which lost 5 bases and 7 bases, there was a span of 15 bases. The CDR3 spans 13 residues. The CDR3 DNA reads TGTGCCAGCAGCCACGGACAGGCGGGAGAGCAGTACTTC. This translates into CASSHGQAGEQYF. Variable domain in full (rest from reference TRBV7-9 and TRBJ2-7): DTGVSQNPRHKITKRGQNVTFRCDPISEHNRLYWYRQTLGQGPEFLTYFQNEAQLEKSRLLSDRFSAERPKGSFSTLEIQRTEQGDSAMYLCASSHGQAGEQYFGPGTRLTVT.

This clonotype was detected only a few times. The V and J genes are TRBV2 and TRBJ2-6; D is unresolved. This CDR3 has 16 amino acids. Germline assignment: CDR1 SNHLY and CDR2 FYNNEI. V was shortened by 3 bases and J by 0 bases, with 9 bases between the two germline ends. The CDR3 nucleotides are TGTGCCAGCAGTGATAGGGAATACTCTGGGGCCAACGTCCTGACTTTC. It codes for CASSDREYSGANVLTF.

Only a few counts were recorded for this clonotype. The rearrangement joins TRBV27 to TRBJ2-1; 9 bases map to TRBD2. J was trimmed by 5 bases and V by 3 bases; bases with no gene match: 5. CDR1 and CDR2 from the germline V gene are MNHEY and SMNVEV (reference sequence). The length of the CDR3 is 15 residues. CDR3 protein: CASSFVAGVNNEQFF. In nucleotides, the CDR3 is TGTGCCAGCAGTTTTGTAGCGGGAGTGAACAATGAGCAGTTCTTC.

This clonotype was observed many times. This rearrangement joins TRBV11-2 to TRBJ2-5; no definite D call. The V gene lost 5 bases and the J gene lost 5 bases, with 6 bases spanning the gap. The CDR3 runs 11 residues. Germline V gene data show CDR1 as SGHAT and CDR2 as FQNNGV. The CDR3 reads CASSTPETQYF. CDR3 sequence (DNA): TGTGCCAGCAGCACTCCGGAGACCCAGTACTTC.

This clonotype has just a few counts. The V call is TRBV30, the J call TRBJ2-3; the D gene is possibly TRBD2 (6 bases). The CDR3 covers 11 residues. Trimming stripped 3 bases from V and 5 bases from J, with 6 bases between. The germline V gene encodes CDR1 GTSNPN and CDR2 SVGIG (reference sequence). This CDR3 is CAWREGDTQYF. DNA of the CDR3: TGTGCCTGGAGGGAGGGAGATACGCAGTATTTT.

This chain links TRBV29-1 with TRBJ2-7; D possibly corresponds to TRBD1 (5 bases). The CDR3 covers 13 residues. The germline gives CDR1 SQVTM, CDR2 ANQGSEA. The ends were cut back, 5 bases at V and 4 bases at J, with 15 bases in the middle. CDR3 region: CSVRQPTAYEQYF. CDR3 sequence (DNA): TGCAGCGTTCGCCAACCGACAGCGTACGAGCAGTACTTC.

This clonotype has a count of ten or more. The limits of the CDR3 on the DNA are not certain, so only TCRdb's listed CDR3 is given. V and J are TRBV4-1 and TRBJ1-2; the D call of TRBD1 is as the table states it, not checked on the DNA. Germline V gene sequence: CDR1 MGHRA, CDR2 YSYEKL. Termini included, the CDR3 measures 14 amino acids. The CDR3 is CASSQVGSGAPVTF.

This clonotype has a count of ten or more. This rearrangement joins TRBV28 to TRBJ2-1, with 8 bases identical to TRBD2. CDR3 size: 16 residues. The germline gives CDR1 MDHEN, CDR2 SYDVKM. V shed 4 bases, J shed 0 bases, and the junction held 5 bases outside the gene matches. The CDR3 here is CASSSDGGVSYNEQFF. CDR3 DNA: TGTGCCAGCAGTTCGGACGGGGGGGTCTCCTACAATGAGCAGTTCTTC.

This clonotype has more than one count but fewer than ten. The CDR3 bases are TGTGCCAGCAGCTTAGTACTAGCGGGAGAAGAGACCCAGTACTTC. The encoded protein is CASSLVLAGEETQYF. This chain joins TRBV7-2 and TRBJ2-5; TRBD2 aligns across 11 bases. The CDR3 is 15 residues long. Germline V CDR1 and CDR2: SGHTA, FQGNSA. Trimming removed 1 base from V and 3 bases from J; junction bases left unmatched: 1.

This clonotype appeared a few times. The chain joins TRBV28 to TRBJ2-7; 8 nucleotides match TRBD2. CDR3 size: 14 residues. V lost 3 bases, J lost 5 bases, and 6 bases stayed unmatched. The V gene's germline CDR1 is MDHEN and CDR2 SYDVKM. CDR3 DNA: TGTGCCAGCAGTTTGGGACTAGGGAAGGACGAGCAGTACTTC. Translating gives CASSLGLGKDEQYF.

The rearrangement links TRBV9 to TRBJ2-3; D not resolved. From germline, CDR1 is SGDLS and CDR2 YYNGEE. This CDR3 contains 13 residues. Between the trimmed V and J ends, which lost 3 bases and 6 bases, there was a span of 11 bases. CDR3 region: CASSAPAGDTQYF. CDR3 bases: TGTGCCAGCAGCGCGCCTGCCGGGGATACGCAGTATTTT.

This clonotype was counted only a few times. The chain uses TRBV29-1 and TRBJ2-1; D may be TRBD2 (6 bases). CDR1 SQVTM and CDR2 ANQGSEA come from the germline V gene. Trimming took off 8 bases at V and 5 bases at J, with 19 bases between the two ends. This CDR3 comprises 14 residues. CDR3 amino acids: CSITGAERNNEQFF. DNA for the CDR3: TGCAGCATAACGGGAGCGGAGCGGAACAATGAGCAGTTCTTC.

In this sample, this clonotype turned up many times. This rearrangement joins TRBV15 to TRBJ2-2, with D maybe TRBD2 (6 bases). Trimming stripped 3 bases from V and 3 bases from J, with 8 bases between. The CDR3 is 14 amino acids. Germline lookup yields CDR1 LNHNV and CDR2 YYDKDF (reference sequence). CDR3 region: CATSSIADTGELFF. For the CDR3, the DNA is TGTGCCACCAGCAGTATAGCGGACACCGGGGAGCTGTTTTTT. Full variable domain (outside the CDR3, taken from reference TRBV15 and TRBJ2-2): DAMVIQNPRYQVTQFGKPVTLSCSQTLNHNVMYWYQQKSSQAPKLLFHYYDKDFNNEADTPDNFQSRRPNTSFCFLDIRSPGLGDTAMYLCATSSIADTGELFFGEGSRLTVL.

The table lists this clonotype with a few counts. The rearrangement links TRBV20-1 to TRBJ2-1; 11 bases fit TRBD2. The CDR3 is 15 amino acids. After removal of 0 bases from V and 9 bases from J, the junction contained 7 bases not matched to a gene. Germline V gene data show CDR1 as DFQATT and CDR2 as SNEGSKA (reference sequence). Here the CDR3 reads CSARDGTSGKPEQFF. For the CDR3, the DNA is TGCAGTGCTAGAGATGGGACTAGCGGAAAACCTGAGCAGTTCTTC.

In nucleotides, the CDR3 is TGTGCCATCATGGAGGAGGCTAGCGGGACTTACGAGCAGTACTTC. Amino acid sequence: CAIMEEASGTYEQYF. This chain connects TRBV10-3 to TRBJ2-7; 9 nucleotides align to TRBD2. The junction had 11 bases not matched to a gene; V was cut back by 7 bases and J by 4 bases. Looked up from germline, CDR1 is ENHRY and CDR2 is SYGVKD. The CDR3 has 15 residues.

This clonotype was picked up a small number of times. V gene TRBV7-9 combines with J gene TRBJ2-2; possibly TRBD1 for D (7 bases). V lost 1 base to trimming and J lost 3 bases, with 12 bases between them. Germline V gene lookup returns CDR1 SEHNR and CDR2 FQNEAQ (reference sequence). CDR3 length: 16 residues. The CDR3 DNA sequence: TGTGCCAGCAGCTTAGGAGGAGGGGGCCACACCGGGGAGCTGTTTTTT. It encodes CASSLGGGGHTGELFF.

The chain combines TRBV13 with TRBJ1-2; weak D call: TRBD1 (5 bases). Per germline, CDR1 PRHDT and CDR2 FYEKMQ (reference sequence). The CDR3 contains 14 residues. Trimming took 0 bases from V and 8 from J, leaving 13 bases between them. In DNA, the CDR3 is TGTGCCAGCAGCTTAGGCCGGGACCCCGCGGGCTACACCTTC. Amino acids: CASSLGRDPAGYTF.

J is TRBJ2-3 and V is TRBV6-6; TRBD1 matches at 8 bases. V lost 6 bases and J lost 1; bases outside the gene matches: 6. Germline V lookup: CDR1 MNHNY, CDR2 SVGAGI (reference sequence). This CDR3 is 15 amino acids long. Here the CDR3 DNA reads TGTGCCAGCAGAATGACAGGGGCCCGCACAGATACGCAGTATTTT. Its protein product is CASRMTGARTDTQYF.

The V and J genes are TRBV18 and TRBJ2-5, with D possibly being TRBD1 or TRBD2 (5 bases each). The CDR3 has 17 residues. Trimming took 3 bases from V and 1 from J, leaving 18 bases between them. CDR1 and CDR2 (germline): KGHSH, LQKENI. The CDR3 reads CASSPGVSGPLQETQYF. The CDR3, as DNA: TGTGCCAGCTCACCGGGGGTCTCTGGCCCTCTCCAAGAGACCCAGTACTTC.

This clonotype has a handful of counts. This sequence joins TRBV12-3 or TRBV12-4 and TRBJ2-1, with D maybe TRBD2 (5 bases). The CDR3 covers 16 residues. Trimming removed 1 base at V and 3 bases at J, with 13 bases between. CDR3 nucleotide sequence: TGTGCCAGCAGTTTAGGTGGGAGTGGCTTCTACAATGAGCAGTTCTTC. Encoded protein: CASSLGGSGFYNEQFF.